A single sample gave rise to the 21 T cell receptor beta chains below, sequenced in a study of blood T cells in healthy people across ages. A sample-barcoded 5' primer and a J-beta primer mix were used in a second PCR of roughly 7 to 11 cycles. TCRdb recomputed calls from the 5' RACE reads with MiXCR, one row per CDR3 protein. The sample consists of about 570,000 distinct CDR3 sequences, 27% of them appearing once. The specimen sequenced was blood. These receptors all come from a woman in her 70s in good health.

The chain employs TRBV14 and TRBJ2-1, with D possibly TRBD1 on 5 matching bases. The CDR3 consists of 17 residues. Between the trimmed V and J ends, which lost 5 bases and 3 bases, there was a span of 20 bases. The germline V gene encodes CDR1 SGHDN and CDR2 FVKESK. This chain's CDR3 is CASSSRFSGFSYNEQFF. In DNA, the CDR3 is TGTGCCAGCAGCTCGCGGTTTTCAGGGTTTAGCTACAATGAGCAGTTCTTC.

There are a few counts of this clonotype. The CDR3 loop reads CASSLGGTQGTYGYTF. The CDR3, as DNA: TGTGCCAGCAGCTTAGGTGGAACCCAAGGTACCTATGGCTACACCTTC. The chain is built from TRBV7-9 and TRBJ1-2; no firm D call. The CDR3 is 16 residues long. Trimming left V 1 base short and J 4 bases short, with 16 bases between. Germline loops: CDR1 SEHNR, CDR2 FQNEAQ (reference sequence).

J is TRBJ1-2 and V is TRBV3-1; 7 bases align to TRBD1. The CDR3 is 14 residues long. Trimming at V came to 3 bases and at J to 4 bases, leaving 5 bases not matched to a gene. Germline V lookup: CDR1 LGHDT, CDR2 YNNKEL (reference sequence). CDR3 loop: CASSHPGTAYGYTF. The CDR3 bases are TGTGCCAGCAGCCATCCTGGGACAGCCTATGGCTACACCTTC.

This clonotype has just a few counts. The chain employs TRBV6-5 and TRBJ2-3, with a possible D match to TRBD2 (5 bases). CDR1 and CDR2 from the germline V gene are MNHEY and SVGAGI. Between the trimmed V and J ends, which lost 0 bases and 1 base, there was a span of 17 bases. The CDR3 has 18 residues. The CDR3 protein is CASSYSSQRRTRTDTQYF. The CDR3 nucleotides read TGTGCCAGCAGTTACTCATCGCAGAGACGGACTCGCACAGATACGCAGTATTTT.

The chain has TRBV29-1 and TRBJ2-5; TRBD1 agrees at 8 bases. V lost 3 bases to trimming and J lost 4 bases; unmatched junction nucleotides: 4. The germline V gene has CDR1 SQVTM and CDR2 ANQGSEA. The CDR3 length is 13 residues. DNA for the CDR3: TGCAGCGTTGACGGACAGGGAGGAGAGACCCAGTACTTC. It translates to CSVDGQGGETQYF.

This clonotype occurred a few times. The chain links TRBV24-1 to TRBJ2-2; no definite D call. Trimming stripped 1 base from V and 1 base from J, with 6 bases between. CDR1 and CDR2 (germline): KGHDR, SFDVKD. The CDR3 length is 15 residues. CDR3: CATSDLTRNTGELFF. As DNA, the CDR3 is TGTGCCACCAGTGATTTAACACGGAACACCGGGGAGCTGTTTTTT.

CDR3 sequence reads: CASSLHGSEQFF. The DNA for the CDR3 is TGTGCCAGCAGTTTACATGGGAGTGAGCAGTTCTTC. This sequence joins TRBV12-3 or TRBV12-4 and TRBJ2-5, with a weak D call TRBD2 (5 bases). The J call is in doubt because the DNA end fits TRBJ2-1 better. The CDR3 loop spans 12 amino acids.

In its sample, this clonotype was seen a few times. V gene TRBV7-2 combines with J gene TRBJ2-3; 10 bases agree with TRBD2. After removal of 7 bases from V and 0 bases from J, the junction contained 1 base not matched to a gene. The length of the CDR3 is 14 residues. Germline CDR1 SGHTA, CDR2 FQGNSA. The CDR3 coding sequence is TGTGCCAGCAAAGCGGGGGGGAGCACAGATACGCAGTATTTT. This sequence encodes CASKAGGSTDTQYF.

This clonotype has more than one count but fewer than ten. The genes are TRBV6-2 or TRBV6-3 and TRBJ1-5; maybe TRBD1 (5 bases). V lost 6 bases to trimming and J lost 3 bases, with 9 bases between them. Germline V lookup: CDR1 MNHEY, CDR2 SVGEGT. The CDR3 has 13 amino acids. The CDR3 loop reads CASRGTDNQPQHF. The CDR3 coding sequence is TGTGCCAGCAGAGGGACGGACAATCAGCCCCAGCATTTT.

The rearrangement joins TRBV5-5 to TRBJ1-2, with a weak D call TRBD1 (5 bases). The length of the CDR3 is 14 residues. V lost 1 base to trimming and J lost 4 bases, with 11 bases between them. Germline V gives CDR1 SGHKS, CDR2 YYEKEE (reference sequence). The CDR3 region has the DNA TGTGCCAGCAGCTTGCAGGGCCGCAGCTATGGCTACACCTTC. It is translated as CASSLQGRSYGYTF.

V is TRBV30 and J is TRBJ1-4, with D possibly matching TRBD1 (5 bases). This CDR3 is 17 amino acids long. V was cut by 0 bases and J by 7 bases, with 21 bases left in between. The germline V gene has CDR1 GTSNPN and CDR2 SVGIG (reference sequence). CDR3: CAWSVGAGSRRGEKLFF. CDR3 sequence (DNA): TGTGCCTGGAGTGTAGGGGCAGGCAGTAGACGCGGTGAAAAACTGTTTTTT. The variable domain in full, completed from reference TRBV30 and TRBJ1-4, reads SQTIHQWPATLVQPVGSPLSLECTVEGTSNPNLYWYRQAAGRGLQLLFYSVGIGQISSEVPQNLSASRPQDRQFILSSKKLLLSDSGFYLCAWSVGAGSRRGEKLFFGSGTQLSVL.

The chain links TRBV5-5 to TRBJ2-7; 9 bases are a match to TRBD1. Germline CDR1 reads SGHKS; CDR2 reads YYEKEE (reference sequence). This CDR3 is built from 14 residues. V dropped 2 bases and J dropped 5; count of bases not matched to a gene: 5. CDR3 in DNA: TGTGCCAGCAGCTTCGGGACAGGGTCCCACGAGCAGTACTTC. It translates to CASSFGTGSHEQYF.

The rearrangement uses TRBV6-2 or TRBV6-3 and TRBJ1-6, with D unresolved. The CDR3 sequence is 11 residues long. Trimming cost V 8 bases and J 9 bases, with 8 bases left between them. Germline assignment: CDR1 MNHEY and CDR2 SVGEGT. CDR3 sequence reads: CASGERSPLHF. CDR3 sequence (DNA): TGTGCCAGCGGTGAACGTTCACCCCTCCACTTT.

This clonotype was found a few times. This chain joins TRBV5-1 and TRBJ2-5; no firm D call. The CDR3 totals 15 residues. Per the germline V gene, CDR1 is SGHRS and CDR2 is YFSETQ. V shed 4 bases and J shed 5 bases, with 18 bases lying between them. DNA of the CDR3: TGCGCCAGCAGCCCGTCGCCCGAAAGGTGGGAGACCCAGTACTTC. Its protein is CASSPSPERWETQYF.

The chain couples TRBV6-2 or TRBV6-3 to TRBJ2-1; D might be TRBD2 (6 bases). The CDR3 spans 18 residues. Germline V CDR1 and CDR2: MNHEY, SVGEGT. Trimming took off 4 bases at V and 4 bases at J, with 23 bases between the two ends. The CDR3 nucleotides read TGTGCCAGCAGTTTCCCCAGCCACCGGGACTTTGTATACAATGAGCAGTTCTTC. As protein: CASSFPSHRDFVYNEQFF.

The rearrangement joins TRBV9 to TRBJ2-3, with D perhaps matching TRBD2 (6 bases). V lost 2 bases, J lost 2 bases, and 12 bases lay in between. The CDR3 runs 15 residues. CDR1 SGDLS and CDR2 YYNGEE come from the germline V gene. The CDR3 DNA reads as TGTGCCAGCAGCGTCATAGCGGACCCCACAGATACGCAGTATTTT. It encodes CASSVIADPTDTQYF.

The rearrangement joins TRBV7-2 to TRBJ1-3, with 8 positions matching TRBD1. The CDR3 is 15 amino acids. With 6 bases clipped from V and 3 bases from J, the junction kept 7 bases outside the gene matches. The germline V gene has CDR1 SGHTA and CDR2 FQGNSA. CDR3 residues: CASRPSGGGGNTIYF. CDR3 in DNA: TGTGCCAGCAGACCCTCAGGGGGCGGTGGAAACACCATATATTTT.

The chain is built from TRBV6-6 and TRBJ1-5; maybe TRBD1 (5 bases). CDR3 length equals 13 residues. V lost 10 bases and J lost 5, with 15 bases in between. The V gene's germline CDR1 is MNHNY and CDR2 SVGAGI (reference sequence). This CDR3 is CATQRTSDQPQHF. The CDR3 region has the DNA TGTGCCACGCAACGGACAAGCGATCAGCCCCAGCATTTT.

This clonotype was counted only a few times. The gene calls are TRBV7-8 and TRBJ2-2; D might be TRBD1 (6 bases). The V gene lost 4 bases and the J gene lost 3 bases, with 9 bases spanning the gap. The germline V gene encodes CDR1 SGHVS and CDR2 FQNEAQ. The CDR3 sequence is 14 residues long. In DNA form, the CDR3 reads TGTGCCAGCAGCTACCAGGGGTACACCGGGGAGCTGTTTTTT. Protein: CASSYQGYTGELFF. Full variable domain (rest looked up from reference TRBV7-8 and TRBJ2-2): GAGVSQSPRYKVAKRGQDVALRCDPISGHVSLFWYQQALGQGPEFLTYFQNEAQLDKSGLPSDRFFAERPEGSVSTLKIQRTQQEDSAVYLCASSYQGYTGELFFGEGSRLTVL.

The chain links TRBV7-2 to TRBJ2-7, with D hard to call. The CDR3 covers 13 residues. CDR1 is SGHTA and CDR2 is FQGNSA in the germline V gene. V lost 4 bases to trimming and J lost 6 bases, with 13 bases between them. Written as DNA, the CDR3 is TGTGCCAGCAGCTGGCAATTTTTAGGCGAGCAGTACTTC. Protein sequence: CASSWQFLGEQYF.

The rearrangement links TRBV5-1 to TRBJ1-2; D remains ambiguous. Trimming pared 0 bases from V and 2 bases from J, leaving 11 bases between. Germline V CDR1 and CDR2: SGHRS, YFSETQ. This CDR3 is 15 amino acids long. CDR3 residues: CASSLDFTDNYGYTF. The CDR3 region has the DNA TGCGCCAGCAGCTTGGACTTTACGGACAACTATGGCTACACCTTC.